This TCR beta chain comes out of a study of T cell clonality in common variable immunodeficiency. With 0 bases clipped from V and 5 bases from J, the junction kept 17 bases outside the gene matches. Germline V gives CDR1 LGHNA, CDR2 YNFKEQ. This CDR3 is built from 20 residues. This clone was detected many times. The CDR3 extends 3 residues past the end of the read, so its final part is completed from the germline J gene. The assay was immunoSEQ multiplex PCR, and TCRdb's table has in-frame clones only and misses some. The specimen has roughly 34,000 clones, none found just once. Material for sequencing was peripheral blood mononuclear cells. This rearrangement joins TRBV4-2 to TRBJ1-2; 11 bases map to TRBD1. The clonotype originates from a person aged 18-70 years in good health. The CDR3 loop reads CASSQDERRTGGGWGYGYTF. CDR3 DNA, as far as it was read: TGTGCCAGCAGCCAAGATGAGCGCAGGACAGGGGGCGGGTGGGGTTATGGC.